These 31 T cell receptor beta chains share one sample of origin, sequenced in a study of shared T cell receptors in the human thymus. Method: immunoSEQ multiplex PCR; TCRdb's copy keeps in-frame clones and lacks some. The sample lists roughly 500,000 clones, about four fifths occurring once. The same sample was also studied in work on human thymus T cells.

Sequenced: thymocytes. The receptors stem from a boy under three years old with a congenital heart defect.

V usage is TRBV4-3 and J usage is TRBJ2-1; TRBD2 matches at 14 bases. Germline V gene data show CDR1 as LGHNA and CDR2 as YSLEER. With V trimmed by 3 bases and J by 9 bases, 13 bases remained unmatched. The CDR3 runs to 18 residues. CDR3 sequence reads: CASSQMAGTSGRYGEQFF. CDR3 nucleotide sequence: TGCGCCAGCAGCCAGATGGCCGGGACTAGCGGGAGATACGGTGAGCAGTTCTTC.

This clone showed up just a few times. The chain combines TRBV29-1 with TRBJ2-1, with TRBD1 as a possible D gene (6 bases). V dropped 8 bases and J dropped 10 bases, with 18 bases sitting between them. Germline loops: CDR1 SQVTM, CDR2 ANQGSEA. The CDR3 consists of 12 residues. CDR3 sequence: CSPSVIQGEQFF. In DNA, the CDR3 is TGCAGCCCCAGTGTAATCCAGGGGGAGCAGTTCTTC.

The gene calls are TRBV10-3 and TRBJ1-1, with a possible D match to TRBD1 (6 bases). CDR1 ENHRY and CDR2 SYGVKD come from the germline V gene. V was clipped by 4 bases and J by 7 bases, with 13 bases between them. The CDR3 extends over 13 amino acids. The CDR3 loop is CAISGTRDIEAFF. Written as DNA, the CDR3 is TGTGCCATCAGTGGGACGAGGGACATTGAAGCTTTCTTT.

This chain links TRBV15 with TRBJ2-1; the match to TRBD2 covers 11 bases. Germline V lookup: CDR1 LNHNV, CDR2 YYDKDF (reference sequence). The length of the CDR3 is 16 residues. V lost 0 bases, J lost 8 bases, and 6 bases stayed unmatched. The CDR3 region is CATSRDPSGRTHEQFF. The CDR3 DNA reads TGTGCCACCAGCAGAGATCCTAGCGGGAGGACTCATGAGCAGTTCTTC.

CDR3 sequence: CASSFPPGGNCYNEQFF. In nucleotides, the CDR3 is TGTGCCAGCAGTTTCCCCCCGGGAGGGAATTGCTACAATGAGCAGTTCTTC. The rearrangement links TRBV28 to TRBJ2-1; 8 nucleotides align to TRBD2. The CDR3 extends over 17 amino acids. Germline V CDR1 and CDR2: MDHEN, SYDVKM. The V and J ends lost 3 bases and 3 bases, in that order; junction bases with no gene match: 10.

About this clone: One end of the junction is discordant with germline, which a read error may explain. V usage is TRBV28 and J usage is TRBJ1-2, with 7 nucleotides matching TRBD1. This CDR3 is 18 amino acids long. Germline lookup yields CDR1 MDHEN and CDR2 SYDVKM. The CDR3 sequence is CASSFFIRAGQKNYCYTF. CDR3 DNA: TGTGCCAGCAGTTTTTTCATCCGGGCGGGACAGAAGAACTATTGCTACACCTTC.

This clone was observed a few times. The J gene is TRBJ2-3, the V gene TRBV19; 10 nucleotides align to TRBD1. This CDR3 is 15 amino acids long. Germline values: CDR1 LNHDA, CDR2 SQIVND (reference sequence). The V segment lost 5 bases and the J segment 4 bases; nucleotides outside the gene matches: 6. As DNA, the CDR3 is TGTGCCAGTAGTCCCGGGACAGGGGACGCAGATACGCAGTATTTT. Translated: CASSPGTGDADTQYF.

The V gene is TRBV5-1, the J gene TRBJ2-3; no reliable D call. This CDR3 comprises 15 residues. V was pared by 2 bases and J by 2 bases, with 12 bases between. The germline V gene has CDR1 SGHRS and CDR2 YFSETQ. The CDR3: CASSLGRRLTDTQYF. The CDR3 DNA is TGCGCCAGCAGCTTAGGTCGGCGGCTCACAGATACGCAGTATTTT.

The chain has TRBV4-3 and TRBJ2-5, with 9 bases identical to TRBD2. The J segment lost 7 bases and the V segment lost 0 bases, leaving 6 bases of the junction unmatched. This CDR3 is 15 amino acids long. Germline loops: CDR1 LGHNA, CDR2 YSLEER. The CDR3 here is CASSQDHGREGTQYF. CDR3 nucleotides: TGCGCCAGCAGCCAAGATCACGGGCGGGAGGGGACCCAGTACTTC.

Only one count was recorded for this clone. This sequence joins TRBV29-1 and TRBJ2-7; 9 bases align to TRBD2. The CDR3 totals 13 residues. The germline CDR1 and CDR2 sequences are SQVTM and ANQGSEA. The trim removed 7 bases at V and 3 bases at J, leaving 7 bases unmatched. CDR3 loop: CSAAGTSSYEQYF. For the CDR3, the DNA is TGCAGCGCCGCCGGGACTAGCAGCTACGAGCAGTACTTC.

The genes are TRBV15 and TRBJ1-4; 9 bases map to TRBD1. The V segment lost 0 bases and the J segment 7 bases; nucleotides outside the gene matches: 12. The CDR3 extends over 18 amino acids. CDR1 is LNHNV, CDR2 YYDKDF, per germline (reference sequence). In DNA, the CDR3 is TGTGCCACCAGCAGAGAGACAGGGGGGTCGACCCGGGGTGAAAAACTGTTTTTT. Protein: CATSRETGGSTRGEKLFF.

The chain is built from TRBV14 and TRBJ1-2, with 8 bases matching TRBD1. In germline, CDR1 is SGHDN, CDR2 FVKESK. This CDR3 region has 15 residues. The V and J ends lost 4 bases and 5 bases, in that order; junction bases with no gene match: 9. The CDR3, as DNA: TGTGCCAGCAGCCCCGACAGGGGTAGATGGTATGGCTACACCTTC. Translation gives CASSPDRGRWYGYTF.

This rearrangement joins TRBV6-5 to TRBJ1-2; TRBD1 is a possible D gene (6 bases). The V end lost 4 bases, the J end lost 5 bases, and 8 bases lay between the germline ends. This CDR3 is 12 amino acids long. Per the germline V gene, CDR1 is MNHEY and CDR2 is SVGAGI. CDR3 bases: TGTGCCAGCAGTTCCGGACAGTATGGCTACACCTTC. Its translation is CASSSGQYGYTF.

This chain links TRBV19 with TRBJ1-5, with D tentatively TRBD1 (5 bases). V lost 7 bases and J 7 bases, leaving 17 bases between the germline ends. Germline CDR1 and CDR2: LNHDA and SQIVND (reference sequence). The CDR3 has 14 amino acids. CDR3 sequence reads: CASNTGGWGQPQHF. The CDR3 coding sequence is TGTGCCAGTAATACGGGGGGGTGGGGGCAGCCCCAGCATTTT.

The chain has TRBV11-2 and TRBJ2-7; tentative D call: TRBD2 (6 bases). V was pared by 0 bases and J by 2 bases, with 17 bases between. The CDR3 is 17 amino acids. Per the germline V gene, CDR1 is SGHAT and CDR2 is FQNNGV. The CDR3 sequence: CASSLDPAGGTAYEQYF. Written as DNA, the CDR3 is TGTGCCAGCAGCTTAGATCCTGCGGGCGGGACCGCCTACGAGCAGTACTTC.

This clone occurred a few times. The chain is built from TRBV30 and TRBJ2-1; TRBD1 agrees at 7 bases. The V segment lost 3 bases and the J segment 12 bases; nucleotides outside the gene matches: 8. From germline, CDR1 is GTSNPN and CDR2 SVGIG (reference sequence). This CDR3 comprises 12 residues. CDR3 sequence (DNA): TGTGCCTGGAGGCCGACAGGGCGGACGCAGTTCTTC. Translation gives CAWRPTGRTQFF.

Turning to this clone: The sample has other DNA sequences that encode this CDR3 too. The V and J genes are TRBV29-1 and TRBJ2-5, with D possibly being TRBD2 (5 bases). This CDR3 is built from 11 residues. CDR1 SQVTM and CDR2 ANQGSEA come from the germline V gene. V gave up 1 base and J gave up 5 bases, with 5 bases separating them. CDR3 region: CSVEGGETQYF. Written as DNA, the CDR3 is TGCAGCGTTGAAGGAGGGGAGACCCAGTACTTC.

The chain is built from TRBV7-9 and TRBJ1-2; TRBD1 matches at 10 bases. The J segment lost 2 bases and the V segment lost 5 bases, leaving 14 bases of the junction unmatched. This CDR3 has 18 residues. Germline CDR1 SEHNR, CDR2 FQNEAQ (reference sequence). The CDR3 region is CASSNFRDRGRENYGYTF. The DNA for the CDR3 is TGTGCCAGCAGCAACTTTCGGGACAGGGGAAGGGAGAACTATGGCTACACCTTC.

This clone has only one observation. The chain links TRBV7-9 to TRBJ2-5, with a weak D call TRBD2 (5 bases). The length of the CDR3 is 15 residues. Germline assignment: CDR1 SEHNR and CDR2 FQNEAQ (reference sequence). Trimming took off 5 bases at V and 4 bases at J, with 17 bases between the two ends. The CDR3 DNA reads as TGTGCCAGCAGCCTTGCCGGGGTTTCGGCAGAGACCCAGTACTTC. This sequence encodes CASSLAGVSAETQYF.

J is TRBJ1-3 and V is TRBV5-1; D is perhaps TRBD1 (5 bases). Trimming shortened V by 4 bases and J by 0 bases, and 8 bases separated the two germline ends. This CDR3 contains 14 residues. Germline CDR1 and CDR2: SGHRS and YFSETQ. CDR3 DNA sequence: TGCGCCAGCAGCAAGGGGCACTCTGGAAACACCATATATTTT. Its translation: CASSKGHSGNTIYF.

This chain joins TRBV7-3 and TRBJ2-2; 14 positions match TRBD2. J gave up 3 bases and V 4 bases, and 10 bases lay outside the gene matches. Germline values: CDR1 SGHTA, CDR2 FQGTGA. This CDR3 comprises 19 residues. The CDR3: CASSSSGTSGRSDTGELFF. In DNA, the CDR3 is TGTGCCAGCAGCTCATCCGGGACTAGCGGGAGATCGGACACCGGGGAGCTGTTTTTT. Supplemented by reference TRBV7-3 and TRBJ2-2, the full variable domain reads GAGVSQTPSNKVTEKGKYVELRCDPISGHTALYWYRQSLGQGPEFLIYFQGTGAADDSGLPNDRFFAVRPEGSVSTLKIQRTERGDSAVYLCASSSSGTSGRSDTGELFFGEGSRLTVL.

To note about this clone: One end of the junction does not line up with germline, which may come from a read error. Here the CDR3 DNA reads TGTGCCAGCAGAGGCGGTGCATGGGATTTT. Protein sequence: CASRGGAWDF. The genes are TRBV2 and TRBJ2-3, with D unresolved. CDR3 length: 10 residues. Germline V gene lookup returns CDR1 SNHLY and CDR2 FYNNEI.

V usage is TRBV27 and J usage is TRBJ2-1; a weak D match, TRBD1 (6 bases). Germline loops: CDR1 MNHEY, CDR2 SMNVEV (reference sequence). This CDR3 has 14 amino acids. Trimming took 7 bases from V and 3 from J, leaving 13 bases between them. The CDR3 DNA reads TGTGCCAGCAACAGGGCGGAGAGCTACAATGAGCAGTTCTTC. It yields the protein CASNRAESYNEQFF.

The chain recombines TRBV4-1 with TRBJ2-5, with 10 bases lining up with TRBD1. The J call is doubtful: the DNA matches TRBJ2-7 better. The CDR3 spans 14 residues. CDR1 is MGHRA, CDR2 YSYEKL, per germline. The chain's CDR3 is CASSRQGAGYEQYF. The DNA for the CDR3 is TGCGCCAGCAGCCGACAGGGGGCTGGCTACGAGCAGTACTTC.

The chain employs TRBV9 and TRBJ1-5; maybe TRBD1 (5 bases). The germline gives CDR1 SGDLS, CDR2 YYNGEE. Trimming took 0 bases from V and 7 from J, leaving 8 bases between them. This CDR3 region has 13 residues. The CDR3 region is CASSVGKGQPQHF. The CDR3 DNA sequence: TGTGCCAGCAGCGTAGGGAAGGGGCAGCCCCAGCATTTT.

The rearrangement uses TRBV25-1 and TRBJ1-5; the D gene is possibly TRBD1 (5 bases). The germline CDR1 and CDR2 sequences are MGHDK and SYGVNS. V shed 1 base and J shed 8 bases, with 18 bases lying between them. The CDR3 totals 16 residues. The CDR3 region has the DNA TGTGCCAGCAGTGAATCCCCGGGGACGGGGGGTGAGCCCCAGCATTTT. This sequence encodes CASSESPGTGGEPQHF.

This chain uses TRBV10-3 with TRBJ2-7, with TRBD2 identical over 10 bases. The CDR3 length is 14 residues. The J segment lost 5 bases and the V segment lost 7 bases, leaving 8 bases of the junction unmatched. The germline CDR1 and CDR2 sequences are ENHRY and SYGVKD. CDR3 nucleotide sequence: TGTGCCATCAACCGAGCGGGAGGGGGAAACGAGCAGTACTTC. It is translated as CAINRAGGGNEQYF.

The DNA for the CDR3 is TGCGCCAGCAGCTGTGGGACAGCAACTAATGAAAAACTGTTTTTT. Protein: CASSCGTATNEKLFF. The chain recombines TRBV5-1 with TRBJ1-4; 7 bases fit TRBD1. The CDR3 totals 15 residues. J lost 0 bases, V lost 3 bases, and 2 bases had no gene match. Germline V gene lookup returns CDR1 SGHRS and CDR2 YFSETQ.

The chain uses TRBV4-2 and TRBJ2-7; 11 bases line up with TRBD2. Germline trimming cut 0 bases from V and 3 bases from J; bases unmatched to any gene: 13. The germline gives CDR1 LGHNA, CDR2 YNFKEQ. This CDR3 comprises 19 residues. The CDR3 nucleotides are TGTGCCAGCAGCCAAGACGGCGGAAGGACTAGCGGGCGATTCTACGAGCAGTACTTC. Translation: CASSQDGGRTSGRFYEQYF.

The chain joins TRBV27 to TRBJ2-3; 12 bases are a match to TRBD1. Losses at the gene ends were 8 bases for V and 2 bases for J; bases not matched to a gene: 11. The CDR3 runs to 17 residues. Germline assignment: CDR1 MNHEY and CDR2 SMNVEV (reference sequence). Here the CDR3 reads CASSLGQGARFTDTQYF. The CDR3 nucleotides read TGTGCCAGCTCCCTGGGACAGGGGGCTCGGTTCACAGATACGCAGTATTTT.

The rearrangement uses TRBV7-3 and TRBJ2-6; 7 nucleotides agree with TRBD1. The V segment lost 3 bases and the J segment 2 bases; nucleotides outside the gene matches: 4. CDR1 and CDR2 (germline): SGHTA, FQGTGA. The CDR3 contains 16 residues. CDR3 nucleotide sequence: TGTGCCAGCAGCTTCCGGCAGGGGGCTGGGGCCAACGTCCTGACTTTC. Translation gives CASSFRQGAGANVLTF.